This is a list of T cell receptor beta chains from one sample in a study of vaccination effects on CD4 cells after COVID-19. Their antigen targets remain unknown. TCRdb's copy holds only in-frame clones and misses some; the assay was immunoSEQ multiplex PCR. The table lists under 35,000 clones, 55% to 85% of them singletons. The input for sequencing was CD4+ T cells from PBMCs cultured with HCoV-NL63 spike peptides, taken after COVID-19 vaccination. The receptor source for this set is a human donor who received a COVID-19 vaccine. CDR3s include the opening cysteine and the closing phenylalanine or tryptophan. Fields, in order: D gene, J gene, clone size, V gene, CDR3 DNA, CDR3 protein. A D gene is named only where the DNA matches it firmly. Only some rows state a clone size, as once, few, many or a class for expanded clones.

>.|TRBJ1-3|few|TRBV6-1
TGTGCCAGCAGTGAAGTCGGGGGGAGCTCTGGAAACACCATATATTTT
CASSEVGGSSGNTIYF
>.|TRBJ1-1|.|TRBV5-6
TGTGCCAGCAGCTTCTCCTTCGGTTTGAACACTGAAGCTTTCTTT
CASSFSFGLNTEAFF
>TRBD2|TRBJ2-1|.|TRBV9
TGTGCCAGCAGCATGGGGGGACTAGATCTTGAGCAGTTCTTC
CASSMGGLDLEQFF
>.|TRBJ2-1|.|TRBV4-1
TGCGCCAGCAGTAATGCAGGGCGGAATGAGCAGTTCTTC
CASSNAGRNEQFF
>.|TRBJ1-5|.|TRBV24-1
TGTGCCACCAGTGATTTGCGAGGGTGGCAGCCCCAGCATTTT
CATSDLRGWQPQHF
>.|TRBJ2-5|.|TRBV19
TGTGCCAGTAGTATAGGTGGCAGAGAGACCCAGTACTTC
CASSIGGRETQYF
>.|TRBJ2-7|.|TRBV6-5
TGTGCCAGCAGCGCCCACCAGGGGCCCTACGAGCAGTACTTC
CASSAHQGPYEQYF
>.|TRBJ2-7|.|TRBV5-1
TGCGCCAGCAGCCTCCACGCGACCTACGAGCAGTACTTC
CASSLHATYEQYF
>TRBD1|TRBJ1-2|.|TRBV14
TGTGCCAGCAGCCCCAGACAGGGCCATGGCTACACCTTC
CASSPRQGHGYTF
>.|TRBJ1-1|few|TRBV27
TGTGCCAGCAGTTTGAAACAAAACACTGAAGCTTTCTTT
CASSLKQNTEAFF
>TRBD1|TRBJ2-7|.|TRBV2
TGTGCCAGCAGGGAAACGACAGGGGAATATAACGAGCAGTACTTC
CASRETTGEYNEQYF
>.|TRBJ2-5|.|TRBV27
TGTGCCAGCAGTAGAACGGACAGCCGAGAGACCCAGTACTTC
CASSRTDSRETQYF
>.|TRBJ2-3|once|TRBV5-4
TGTGCCAGCAGCTTGGAGGCAGATACGCAGTATTTT
CASSLEADTQYF
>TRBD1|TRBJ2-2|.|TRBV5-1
TGCGCCAGCAGCGCCGGACAGGGGTTGGCCGGGGAGCTGTTTTTT
CASSAGQGLAGELFF
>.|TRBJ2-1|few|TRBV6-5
TGTGCCAGCAGATGGGACCCAACAAGTGGTGAGCAGTTCTTC
CASRWDPTSGEQFF
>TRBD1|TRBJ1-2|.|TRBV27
TGTGCCAGCAGCCCGGGACAGGGGCTAAGTAACTATGGCTACACCTTC
CASSPGQGLSNYGYTF
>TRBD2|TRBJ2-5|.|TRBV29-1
TGCAGCGGTGCCGGGGGAGGGGACGAGACCCAGTACTTC
CSGAGGGDETQYF
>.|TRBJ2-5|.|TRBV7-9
TGTGCCAGCAGCTTAGCCGGGGCCTGGGAGACCCAGTACTTC
CASSLAGAWETQYF
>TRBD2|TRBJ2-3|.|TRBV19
TGTGCCAGTACAGGGACTAGCGGGGAGAAGTTT
CASTGTSGEKF
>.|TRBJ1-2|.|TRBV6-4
TGTGCCAGCAGTCAGGGGTCTAACTATGGCTACACCTTC
CASSQGSNYGYTF
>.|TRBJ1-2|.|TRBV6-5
TGTGCCAGCAGTTACTCACTGGGGGCAGGCTACTATGGCTACACCTTC
CASSYSLGAGYYGYTF
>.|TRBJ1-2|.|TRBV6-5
TGTGCCAGCAGTTACTACGACAGCGGGGGCTACACCTTC
CASSYYDSGGYTF
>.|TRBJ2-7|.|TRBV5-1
TGCGCCAGCAGCTTGGGTGGGGGAAGCTCCTACGAGCAGTACTTC
CASSLGGGSSYEQYF
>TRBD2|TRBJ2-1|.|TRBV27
TGTGCCAGCAGTCTTAACCAACTAGCGGGGAAGTTCTTC
CASSLNQLAGKFF
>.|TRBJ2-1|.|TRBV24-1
TGTGCCACCAGTGATTTAAGGGGGGCTGAGCAGTTCTTC
CATSDLRGAEQFF